These 14 T cell receptor beta chains share one sample of origin, sequenced in a study of T cells expressing NK-cell markers. Reanalyzing the 5' RACE reads, TCRdb keeps one entry per CDR3 protein, without DNA. The sample holds roughly 430,000 distinct CDR3 sequences. Material for sequencing was blood T cells: a sorted CD56 or NKG2C T cell subset, CD4+ or CD8+ T cells, or bulk PBMC T cells (not recorded which). These receptors were obtained from a woman between 18 and 75 years old in good health.

The chain recombines TRBV20-1 with TRBJ2-4; absent DNA, TCRdb's TRBD1 call cannot be checked. CDR1 is DFQATT and CDR2 is SNEGSKA in the germline V gene (reference sequence). The CDR3 totals 13 residues. CDR3 in amino acids: CSAVDRVKNIQYF.

This chain uses TRBV20-1 with TRBJ2-7; absent DNA, TCRdb's TRBD2 call cannot be checked. Germline lookup yields CDR1 DFQATT and CDR2 SNEGSKA (reference sequence). This CDR3 has 13 amino acids. CDR3 sequence: CSASGTSDDEQYF.

The chain couples TRBV20-1 to TRBJ2-3. The germline V gene encodes CDR1 DFQATT and CDR2 SNEGSKA (reference sequence). This CDR3 has 11 amino acids. The chain's CDR3 is CSAREGYTQYF.

The chain joins TRBV28 to TRBJ2-7; no DNA is available, so the TRBD2 call from TCRdb remains unchecked. The germline V gene has CDR1 MDHEN and CDR2 SYDVKM. The CDR3 consists of 14 residues. The CDR3 region is CASSPTSLGLEQYF.

The chain links TRBV7-6 to TRBJ2-3. The CDR3 consists of 14 residues. CDR1 and CDR2 (germline): SGHVS, FNYEAQ. The CDR3 sequence: CASSLATNTDTQYF.

The genes are TRBV11-2 and TRBJ1-6. This CDR3 comprises 12 residues. CDR1 is SGHAT, CDR2 FQNNGV, per germline. CDR3 region: CASSPRTSPLHF.

The chain combines TRBV9 with TRBJ2-2; TCRdb's D gene call, TRBD2, goes unchecked for lack of DNA. CDR3 length equals 16 residues. Germline V lookup: CDR1 SGDLS, CDR2 YYNGEE. CDR3: CASSVGLARNTGELFF.

The rearrangement links TRBV19 to TRBJ1-1; checking the TCRdb D call of TRBD1 is not possible without DNA. The V gene's germline CDR1 is LNHDA and CDR2 SQIVND (reference sequence). The CDR3 has 17 amino acids. The chain's CDR3 is CASSIRSLHGAGTEAFF.

The chain recombines TRBV20-1 with TRBJ2-3; with no DNA, the TCRdb D assignment of TRBD1 cannot be verified. Germline-derived CDR1 and CDR2 are DFQATT and SNEGSKA (reference sequence). This CDR3 comprises 16 residues. The CDR3 loop reads CSARDTGTGVPDTQYF.

This chain uses TRBV5-1 with TRBJ1-1; TCRdb's assignment of TRBD1 cannot be checked, as there is no DNA. This CDR3 has 15 amino acids. The V gene's germline CDR1 is SGHRS and CDR2 YFSETQ. The chain's CDR3 is CASSLVWGDRAEAFF.

J is TRBJ2-7 and V is TRBV29-1; the TCRdb D gene call, TRBD1, has no DNA to confirm it. The germline gives CDR1 SQVTM, CDR2 ANQGSEA. The CDR3 consists of 12 residues. The CDR3 loop is CSVRDSAYEQYF.

CDR3 residues: CASRLTGSHNSPLHF. The V and J genes are TRBV6-1 and TRBJ1-6; TCRdb returns TRBD1, unconfirmable since there is no DNA. CDR3 length: 15 residues. The germline CDR1 and CDR2 sequences are MNHNS and SASEGT.

The gene calls are TRBV6-2 or TRBV6-3 and TRBJ1-5; TCRdb lists TRBD1, though no DNA is available to test this call. Germline V gives CDR1 MNHEY, CDR2 SVGEGT. The CDR3 is made up of 15 amino acids. Here the CDR3 reads CASSFFRDAPGPQHF.

The rearrangement links TRBV7-9 to TRBJ1-6; TCRdb picks TRBD1, but there is no DNA to check that call. Germline loops: CDR1 SEHNR, CDR2 FQNEAQ (reference sequence). This CDR3 region has 15 residues. The CDR3 is CASSRGAGVNSPLHF.